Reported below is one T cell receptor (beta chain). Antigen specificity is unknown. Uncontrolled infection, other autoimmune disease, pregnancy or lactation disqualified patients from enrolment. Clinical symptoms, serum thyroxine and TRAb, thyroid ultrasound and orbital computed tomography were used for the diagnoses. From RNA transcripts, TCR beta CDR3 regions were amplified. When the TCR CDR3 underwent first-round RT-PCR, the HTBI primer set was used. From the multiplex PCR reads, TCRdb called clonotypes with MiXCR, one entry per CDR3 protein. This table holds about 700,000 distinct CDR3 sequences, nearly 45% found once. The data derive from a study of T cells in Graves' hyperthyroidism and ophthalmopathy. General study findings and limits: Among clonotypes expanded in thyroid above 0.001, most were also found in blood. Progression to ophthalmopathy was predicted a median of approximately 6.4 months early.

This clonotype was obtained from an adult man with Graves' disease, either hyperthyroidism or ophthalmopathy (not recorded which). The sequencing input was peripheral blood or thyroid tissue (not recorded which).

CDR3 DNA sequence: TGTGCCAGCACCGACGGTGGGCTGAAGGGGGAGCAGTACTTC. It specifies CASTDGGLKGEQYF. This sequence joins TRBV6-5 and TRBJ2-7, with D tentatively TRBD1 (5 bases). The CDR3 covers 14 residues. The V end was cut by 7 bases, the J end by 7 bases, with 20 bases between. Germline loops: CDR1 MNHEY, CDR2 SVGAGI.